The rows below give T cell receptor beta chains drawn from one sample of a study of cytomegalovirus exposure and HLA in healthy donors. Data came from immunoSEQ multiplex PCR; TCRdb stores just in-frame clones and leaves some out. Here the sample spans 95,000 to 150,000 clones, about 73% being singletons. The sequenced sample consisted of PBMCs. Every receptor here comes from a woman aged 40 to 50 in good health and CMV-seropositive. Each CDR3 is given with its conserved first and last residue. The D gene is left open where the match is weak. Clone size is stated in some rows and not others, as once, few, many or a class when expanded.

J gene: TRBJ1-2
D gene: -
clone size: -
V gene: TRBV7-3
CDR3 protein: CASSLGQNYGYTF
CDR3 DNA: TGTGCCAGCAGCTTAGGGCAGAACTATGGCTACACCTTC

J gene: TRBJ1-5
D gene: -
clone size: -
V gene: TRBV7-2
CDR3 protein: CASSLRGGGNQPQHF
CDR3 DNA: TGTGCCAGCAGCTTAAGGGGAGGAGGCAATCAGCCCCAGCATTTT

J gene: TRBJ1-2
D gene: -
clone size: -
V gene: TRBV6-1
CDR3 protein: CASSEGGGIYGYTF
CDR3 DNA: TGTGCCAGCAGTGAAGGGGGCGGTATCTATGGCTACACCTTC

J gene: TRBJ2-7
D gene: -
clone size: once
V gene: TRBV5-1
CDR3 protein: CASSPGTSSWEQYF
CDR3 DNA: TGCGCCAGCAGTCCCGGGACATCTTCTTGGGAGCAGTACTTC

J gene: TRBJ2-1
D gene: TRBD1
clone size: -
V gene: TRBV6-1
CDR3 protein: CASSARDSQSYNEQFF
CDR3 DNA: TGTGCCAGCAGTGCCAGGGACAGTCAATCCTACAATGAGCAGTTCTTC

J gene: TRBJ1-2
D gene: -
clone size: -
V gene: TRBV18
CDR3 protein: CASSQQGADYGYTF
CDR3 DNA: TGTGCCAGCTCACAACAGGGTGCTGACTATGGCTACACCTTC

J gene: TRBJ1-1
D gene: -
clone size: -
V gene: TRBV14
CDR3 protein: CASSQGLRWGHGTEAFF
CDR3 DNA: TGTGCCAGCAGCCAAGGGCTTCGATGGGGGCACGGGACTGAAGCTTTCTTT

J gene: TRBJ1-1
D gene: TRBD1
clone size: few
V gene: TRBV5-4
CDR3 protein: CASSLAGTAYHSEAFF
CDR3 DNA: TGTGCCAGCAGCTTGGCCGGGACAGCGTACCATAGTGAAGCTTTCTTT

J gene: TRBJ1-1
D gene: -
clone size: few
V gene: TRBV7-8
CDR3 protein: CASSFRVPGLNTEAFF
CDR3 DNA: TGTGCCAGCAGCTTCAGGGTCCCCGGTCTGAACACTGAAGCTTTCTTT

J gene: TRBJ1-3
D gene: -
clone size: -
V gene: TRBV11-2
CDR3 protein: CASSPTRQDSGNTIYF
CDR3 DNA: TGTGCCAGCAGCCCTACCCGACAGGACTCTGGAAACACCATATATTTT

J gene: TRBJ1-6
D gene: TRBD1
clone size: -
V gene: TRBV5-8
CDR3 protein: CASSNGQGYSPLHF
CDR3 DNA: TGTGCCAGCAGCAACGGACAGGGCTATTCACCCCTCCACTTT

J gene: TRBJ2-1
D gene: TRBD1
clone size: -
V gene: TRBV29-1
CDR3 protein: CSVVSDRNNEQFF
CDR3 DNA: TGCAGCGTTGTTTCGGACAGGAACAATGAGCAGTTCTTC

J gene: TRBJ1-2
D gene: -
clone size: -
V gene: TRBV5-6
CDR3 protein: CASSLGLPNYGYTF
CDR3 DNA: TGTGCCAGCAGCTTGGGACTTCCTAACTATGGCTACACCTTC

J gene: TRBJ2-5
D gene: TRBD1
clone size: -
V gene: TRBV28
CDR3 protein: CASSLPGTGSQETQYF
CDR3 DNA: TGTGCCAGCAGTTTACCCGGGACAGGGTCACAAGAGACCCAGTACTTC

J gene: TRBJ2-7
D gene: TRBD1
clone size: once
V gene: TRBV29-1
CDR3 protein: CSVEGTGVYEQYF
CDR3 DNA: TGCAGCGTTGAGGGGACAGGGGTTTACGAGCAGTACTTC

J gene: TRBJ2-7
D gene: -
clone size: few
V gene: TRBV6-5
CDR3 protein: CATREGGYEQYF
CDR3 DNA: TGTGCCACCCGGGAAGGGGGCTACGAGCAGTACTTC

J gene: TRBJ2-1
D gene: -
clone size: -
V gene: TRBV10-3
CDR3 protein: CAAQPDPGNEQFF
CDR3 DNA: TGTGCCGCACAGCCTGATCCTGGCAATGAGCAGTTCTTC

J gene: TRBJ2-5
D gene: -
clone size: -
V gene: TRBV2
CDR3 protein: CASRDRQLKETQYF
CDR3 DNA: TGTGCCAGCAGGGATAGACAGCTAAAAGAGACCCAGTACTTC

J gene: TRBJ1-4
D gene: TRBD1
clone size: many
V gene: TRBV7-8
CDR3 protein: CASSYRGTATNEKLFF
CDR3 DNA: TGTGCCAGCAGCTACCGAGGGACAGCAACTAATGAAAAACTGTTTTTT

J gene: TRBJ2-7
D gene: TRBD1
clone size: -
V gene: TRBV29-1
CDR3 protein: CSVEVDRDYEQYF
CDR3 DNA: TGCAGCGTTGAAGTCGACAGGGATTACGAGCAGTACTTC

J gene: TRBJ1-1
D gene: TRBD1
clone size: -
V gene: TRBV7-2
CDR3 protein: CASSPGQVNTEAFF
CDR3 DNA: TGTGCCAGCAGCCCGGGACAGGTGAACACTGAAGCTTTCTTT

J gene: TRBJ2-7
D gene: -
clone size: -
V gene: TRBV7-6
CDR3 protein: CASSLRAGLDGYEQYF
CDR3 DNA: TGTGCCAGCAGCTTGCGGGCTGGATTGGACGGCTACGAGCAGTACTTC

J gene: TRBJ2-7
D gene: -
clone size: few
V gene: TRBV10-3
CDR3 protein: CATTRALDHEQYF
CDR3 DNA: TGTGCTACCACCAGGGCACTTGACCACGAGCAGTACTTC

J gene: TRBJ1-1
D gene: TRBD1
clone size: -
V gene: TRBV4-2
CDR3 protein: CASHEGADTEAFF
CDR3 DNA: TGTGCCAGCCACGAGGGGGCGGACACTGAAGCTTTCTTT

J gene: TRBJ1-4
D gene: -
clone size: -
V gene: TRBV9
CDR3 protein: CASSSRGPNEKLFF
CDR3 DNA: TGTGCCAGCAGCTCCCGCGGCCCTAATGAAAAACTGTTTTTT

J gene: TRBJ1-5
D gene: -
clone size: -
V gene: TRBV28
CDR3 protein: CASSFSRTLGQPQHF
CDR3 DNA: TGTGCCAGCAGTTTCTCTCGGACTCTTGGGCAGCCCCAGCATTTT

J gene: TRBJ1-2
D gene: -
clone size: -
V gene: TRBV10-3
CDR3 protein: CAISAGTTNYGYTF
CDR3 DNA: TGTGCCATCAGCGCCGGGACAACTAACTATGGCTACACCTTC

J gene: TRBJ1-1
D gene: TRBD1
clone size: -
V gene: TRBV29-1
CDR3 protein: CSARTGQQNTEAFF
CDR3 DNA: TGCAGCGCCCGAACGGGACAGCAAAACACTGAAGCTTTCTTT

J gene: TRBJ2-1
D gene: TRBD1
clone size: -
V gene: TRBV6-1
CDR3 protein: CASSSGTGGYNEQFF
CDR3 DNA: TGTGCCAGCAGTTCCGGGACAGGGGGCTACAATGAGCAGTTCTTC

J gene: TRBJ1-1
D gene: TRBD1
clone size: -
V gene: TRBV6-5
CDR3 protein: CASSKLTGGASEAFF
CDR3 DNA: TGTGCCAGCAGTAAGCTCACAGGGGGCGCCTCTGAAGCTTTCTTT

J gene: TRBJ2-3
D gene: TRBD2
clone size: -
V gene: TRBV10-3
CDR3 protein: CAILAGGMSDTQYF
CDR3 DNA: TGTGCCATCCTAGCGGGTGGGATGTCAGATACGCAGTATTTT

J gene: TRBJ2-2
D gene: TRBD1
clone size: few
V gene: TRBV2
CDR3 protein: CASSGTGGYTGELFF
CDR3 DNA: TGTGCCAGCAGTGGGACAGGGGGTTACACCGGGGAGCTGTTTTTT

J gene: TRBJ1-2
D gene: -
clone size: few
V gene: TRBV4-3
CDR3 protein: CASSQVRGDSYGYTF
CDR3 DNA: TGCGCCAGCAGCCAAGTTCGAGGGGACTCCTATGGCTACACCTTC

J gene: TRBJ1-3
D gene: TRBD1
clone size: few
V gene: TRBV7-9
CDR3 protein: CASSLATGTGNTIYF
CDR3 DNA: TGTGCCAGCAGCTTAGCGACAGGGACGGGAAACACCATATATTTT

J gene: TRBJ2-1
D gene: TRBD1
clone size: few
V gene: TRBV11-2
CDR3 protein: CASSAQDRFSYNEQFF
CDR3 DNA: TGTGCCAGCAGCGCCCAGGACAGGTTCTCCTACAATGAGCAGTTCTTC

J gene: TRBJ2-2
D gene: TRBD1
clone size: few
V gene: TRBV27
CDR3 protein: CASSPYRGRELFF
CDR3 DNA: TGTGCCAGCAGTCCTTACAGGGGCCGGGAGCTGTTTTTT

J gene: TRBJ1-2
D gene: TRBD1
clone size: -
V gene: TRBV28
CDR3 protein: CASRTGTGQRGYTF
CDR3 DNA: TGTGCCAGCAGAACCGGGACAGGGCAACGGGGCTACACCTTC